This TCR beta chain was retrieved from a study of blood T cell repertoires in COVID-19. Overall study context: COVID-19 samples, acute and convalescent, were from the United States, Italy and Spain. The analysed material was cDNA or gDNA that came from T cells, B-cell-depleted T cells, or PBMCs.

Per the study methods: Amplification of reference gene primers was used by the study to estimate nucleated cell counts. Measured with immunoSEQ multiplex PCR; TCRdb has only the in-frame clones, and not every one. V and J calls and clone size follow that table, whereas D and trimming were derived from the DNA. The sample includes roughly 300,000 clones, roughly 85% of them seen just once. The length of the CDR3 is 13 residues. Germline CDR1 SQVTM, CDR2 ANQGSEA. This sequence joins TRBV29-1 and TRBJ1-5; TRBD1 is a possible D gene (6 bases). Specimen: peripheral blood. The clonotype originates from a human donor in a cohort sampled during active COVID-19. CDR3 sequence: CASGGAGNQPQHF. In nucleotides, the CDR3 is TGCGCGTCCGGGGGGGCAGGCAATCAGCCCCAGCATTTT.